This TCR beta chain was found in a study of blood T cell repertoires in COVID-19. Study-level background: The cDNA or gDNA used as material had been derived from T cells, B-cell-depleted T cells, or PBMCs.

The data were produced by immunoSEQ multiplex PCR, yet TCRdb's version contains in-frame clones alone and is incomplete. The table includes some 42,000 clones, approximately 89% detected once. The CDR3 sequence is 15 residues long. Germline CDR1 is LNHDA and CDR2 is SQIVND (reference sequence). V gave up 1 base and J gave up 7 bases, with 14 bases separating them. This rearrangement joins TRBV19 to TRBJ2-1; TRBD1 is a possible D gene (6 bases). Input material: peripheral blood. This receptor was obtained from a human donor in a cohort sampled during active COVID-19. CDR3 sequence: CASSIGTGQTNEQFF. The CDR3 DNA sequence: TGTGCCAGTAGTATAGGGACTGGACAGACGAATGAGCAGTTCTTC. Filled out from reference TRBV19 and TRBJ2-1, the complete variable domain reads DGGITQSPKYLFRKEGQNVTLSCEQNLNHDAMYWYRQDPGQGLRLIYYSQIVNDFQKGDIAEGYSVSREKKESFPLTVTSAQKNPTAFYLCASSIGTGQTNEQFFGPGTRLTVL.